Presented here are 5 T cell receptor beta chains from one specimen sequenced in a study of blood T cell repertoires in COVID-19. The table came from immunoSEQ multiplex PCR; TCRdb's copy has only in-frame clones and leaves some out. This sample has roughly 360,000 clones; roughly four fifths occur once, and the top ten carry about 4.9%. Sequenced input: PBMCs or T cells enriched from blood (not recorded which). Every receptor here comes from a woman in her 50s who had recovered from COVID-19.

The chain is built from TRBV9 and TRBJ2-2; 10 nucleotides line up with TRBD1. J was trimmed by 6 bases and V by 4 bases; bases with no gene match: 9. Per the germline V gene, CDR1 is SGDLS and CDR2 is YYNGEE. The CDR3 consists of 16 residues. DNA for the CDR3: TGTGCCAGCAGCATAGGTGGACAGGGGGGCGCCGGGGAGCTGTTTTTT. This translates into CASSIGGQGGAGELFF.

The chain joins TRBV7-9 to TRBJ1-1, with unresolved D. V shed 2 bases and J shed 0 bases, with 10 bases lying between them. Germline CDR1 reads SEHNR; CDR2 reads FQNEAQ (reference sequence). This CDR3 is built from 15 residues. Here the CDR3 reads CASSLYSTVNTEAFF. DNA for the CDR3: TGTGCCAGCAGCTTATATTCTACTGTGAACACTGAAGCTTTCTTT. The variable domain in full, with the rest retrieved from reference TRBV7-9 and TRBJ1-1, is DTGVSQNPRHKITKRGQNVTFRCDPISEHNRLYWYRQTLGQGPEFLTYFQNEAQLEKSRLLSDRFSAERPKGSFSTLEIQRTEQGDSAMYLCASSLYSTVNTEAFFGQGTRLTVV.

The V call is TRBV27, the J call TRBJ2-3; weak D call: TRBD2 (5 bases). Germline CDR1 MNHEY, CDR2 SMNVEV (reference sequence). CDR3 size: 16 residues. V was trimmed by 2 bases and J by 2 bases, leaving 14 bases between them. CDR3 in amino acids: CASSLSRARATDTQYF. In DNA, the CDR3 is TGTGCCAGCAGTTTAAGCCGGGCGAGGGCCACAGATACGCAGTATTTT.

Concerning this clone itself: A single base separates this from a much larger clone, so it may be a read error. The V gene is TRBV19, the J gene TRBJ1-1; D gene uncertain. CDR1 and CDR2 (germline): LNHDA, SQIVND (reference sequence). Trimming left V 0 bases short and J 1 base short, with 3 bases between. CDR3 size: 13 residues. CDR3 nucleotides: TGTGCCAGTAGTATAGACAGGAACACTGAAGCTTTCTTT. This translates into CASSIDRNTEAFF.

The rearrangement joins TRBV14 to TRBJ2-7; 10 nucleotides match TRBD1. The CDR3 length is 15 residues. CDR1 is SGHDN, CDR2 FVKESK, per germline. With 3 bases clipped from V and 6 bases from J, the junction kept 8 bases outside the gene matches. The CDR3 region is CASSHPGQGSSEQYF. The CDR3 nucleotides read TGTGCCAGCAGCCACCCGGGACAGGGGAGCTCCGAGCAGTACTTC.